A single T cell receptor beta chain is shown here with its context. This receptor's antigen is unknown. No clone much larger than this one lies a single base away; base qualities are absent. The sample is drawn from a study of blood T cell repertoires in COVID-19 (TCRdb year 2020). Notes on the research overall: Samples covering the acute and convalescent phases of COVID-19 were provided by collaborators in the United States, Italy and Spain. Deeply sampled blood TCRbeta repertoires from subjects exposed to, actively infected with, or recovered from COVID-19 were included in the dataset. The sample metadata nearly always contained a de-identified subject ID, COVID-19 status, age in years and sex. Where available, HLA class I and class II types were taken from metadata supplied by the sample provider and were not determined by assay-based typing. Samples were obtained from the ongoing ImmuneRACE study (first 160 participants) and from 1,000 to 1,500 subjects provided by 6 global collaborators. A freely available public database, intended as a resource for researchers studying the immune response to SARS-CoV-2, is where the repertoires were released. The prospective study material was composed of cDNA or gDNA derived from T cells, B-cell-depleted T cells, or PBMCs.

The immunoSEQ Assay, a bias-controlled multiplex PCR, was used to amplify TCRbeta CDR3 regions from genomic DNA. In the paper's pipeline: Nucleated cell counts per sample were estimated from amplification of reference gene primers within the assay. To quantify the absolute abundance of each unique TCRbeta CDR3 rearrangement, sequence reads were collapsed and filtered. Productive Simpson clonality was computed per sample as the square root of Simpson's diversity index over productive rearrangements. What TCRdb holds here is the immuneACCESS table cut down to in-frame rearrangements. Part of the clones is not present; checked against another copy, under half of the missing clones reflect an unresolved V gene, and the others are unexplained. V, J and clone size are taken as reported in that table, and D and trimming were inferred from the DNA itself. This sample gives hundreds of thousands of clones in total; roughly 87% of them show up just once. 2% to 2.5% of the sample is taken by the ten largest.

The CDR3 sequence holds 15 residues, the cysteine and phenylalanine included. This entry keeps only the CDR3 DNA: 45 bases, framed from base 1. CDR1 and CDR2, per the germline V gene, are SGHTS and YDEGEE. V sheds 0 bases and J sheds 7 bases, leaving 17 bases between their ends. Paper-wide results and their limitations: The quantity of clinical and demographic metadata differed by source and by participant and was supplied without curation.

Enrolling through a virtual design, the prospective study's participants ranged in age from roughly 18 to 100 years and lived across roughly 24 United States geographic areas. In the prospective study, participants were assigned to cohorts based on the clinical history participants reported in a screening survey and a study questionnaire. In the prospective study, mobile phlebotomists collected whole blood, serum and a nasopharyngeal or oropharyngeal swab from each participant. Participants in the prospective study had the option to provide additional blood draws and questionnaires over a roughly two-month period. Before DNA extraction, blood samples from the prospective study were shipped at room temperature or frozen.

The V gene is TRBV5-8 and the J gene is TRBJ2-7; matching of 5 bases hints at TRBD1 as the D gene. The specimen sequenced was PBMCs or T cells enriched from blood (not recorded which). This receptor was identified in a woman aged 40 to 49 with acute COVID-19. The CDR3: CASSLAGEMGREQYF. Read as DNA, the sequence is TGTGCCAGCAGCTTGGCTGGGGAAATGGGGCGGGAGCAGTACTTC.